The next 30 T cell receptor beta chains were all read from a single sample in a study of T cell repertoires in cytomegalovirus infection. Using its own MiXCR run on the reads, TCRdb lists one record per CDR3 protein. The sample records about 340,000 distinct CDR3 sequences, 25% to 30% being singletons. The antigens of these receptors remain unknown. The specimen comprised cultured PBMCs, sampled from culture after CMV antigen stimulation. These receptors were taken from a human donor in good health (CMV status not recorded). Some clones in this sample may be carry-over from other donors' samples.

This clonotype has only a few counts. The chain has TRBV20-1 and TRBJ1-5, with 10 bases lining up with TRBD1. Trimming at V came to 4 bases and at J to 3 bases, leaving 9 bases not matched to a gene. The CDR3 consists of 16 residues. Germline CDR1 is DFQATT and CDR2 is SNEGSKA (reference sequence). This CDR3 is CSANIGTGAANQPQHF. The CDR3 nucleotides are TGCAGTGCTAATATCGGGACAGGGGCGGCCAATCAGCCCCAGCATTTT.

CDR3 residues: CASGSVYNEQFF. CDR3 DNA: TGTGCCAGCGGGAGTGTATACAATGAGCAGTTCTTC. This chain connects TRBV7-3 to TRBJ2-1; D may be TRBD2 (5 bases). Germline assignment: CDR1 SGHTA and CDR2 FQGTGA. The CDR3 runs to 12 residues. The ends were cut back, 8 bases at V and 4 bases at J, with 9 bases in the middle.

The CDR3 loop is CASSIDRASGYGYTF. CDR3 nucleotide sequence: TGTGCCAGTAGTATCGACAGGGCCTCGGGCTATGGCTACACCTTC. The chain is built from TRBV19 and TRBJ1-2, with TRBD1 matching 7 bases. Germline values: CDR1 LNHDA, CDR2 SQIVND (reference sequence). The junction had 8 bases not matched to a gene; V was cut back by 3 bases and J by 4 bases. The CDR3 has 15 amino acids. The whole variable domain, filled in from reference TRBV19 and TRBJ1-2, reads DGGITQSPKYLFRKEGQNVTLSCEQNLNHDAMYWYRQDPGQGLRLIYYSQIVNDFQKGDIAEGYSVSREKKESFPLTVTSAQKNPTAFYLCASSIDRASGYGYTFGSGTRLTVV.

This clonotype was recorded a few times. The genes are TRBV7-6 and TRBJ2-5; either TRBD1 or TRBD2 may supply D (5 bases each). The CDR3 sequence is 16 residues long. CDR1 SGHVS and CDR2 FNYEAQ come from the germline V gene. The germline V and J ends were trimmed by 2 bases and 5 bases, with 18 bases remaining between them. The CDR3 sequence is CASSLIPGTLGETQYF. CDR3 nucleotide sequence: TGTGCCAGCAGCTTAATCCCCGGGACCCTGGGGGAGACCCAGTACTTC.

The genes are TRBV6-6 and TRBJ2-5; 11 nucleotides match TRBD1. With V trimmed by 5 bases and J by 5 bases, 4 bases remained unmatched. CDR3 length equals 14 residues. Germline CDR1 MNHNY, CDR2 SVGAGI (reference sequence). CDR3 sequence reads: CASSPDRGLETQYF. Written as DNA, the CDR3 is TGTGCCAGCAGTCCGGACAGGGGGCTTGAGACCCAGTACTTC.

V is TRBV5-5 and J is TRBJ2-3; 8 bases align to TRBD1. Germline CDR1 and CDR2: SGHKS and YYEKEE (reference sequence). Germline trimming cut 5 bases from V and 2 bases from J; bases unmatched to any gene: 7. This CDR3 is 15 amino acids long. The CDR3 DNA sequence: TGTGCCAGCAGTTACCGGGACAGGTCCACAGATACGCAGTATTTT. It codes for CASSYRDRSTDTQYF.

The J gene is TRBJ2-3, the V gene TRBV7-2, with no clear D. With 5 bases removed from V and 2 bases from J, the gap between germline ends came to 8 bases. Germline V CDR1 and CDR2: SGHTA, FQGNSA. The length of the CDR3 is 13 residues. In DNA form, the CDR3 reads TGTGCCAGCAGCACTGATCCCACAGATACGCAGTATTTT. This sequence encodes CASSTDPTDTQYF.

This clonotype was recorded a few times. J is TRBJ1-3 and V is TRBV12-3 or TRBV12-4; D gene unclear. The V and J ends lost 5 bases and 0 bases respectively, with 11 bases between them. This CDR3 has 15 amino acids. The CDR3 region has the DNA TGTGCCAGCAGTAGGCAACCGTTCTCTGGAAACACCATATATTTT. It encodes CASSRQPFSGNTIYF.

This clonotype was counted a few times. The chain couples TRBV7-3 to TRBJ1-1; D might be TRBD1 (5 bases). The CDR3 sequence is 16 residues long. CDR1 is SGHTA, CDR2 FQGTGA, per germline. Trimming took 2 bases from V and 1 from J, leaving 14 bases between them. The CDR3 region has the DNA TGTGCCAGCAGCTTAGGGCAGGGCCAGGGGAACACTGAAGCTTTCTTT. Protein sequence: CASSLGQGQGNTEAFF.

The chain has TRBV6-1 and TRBJ1-1; no firm D call. CDR3 length: 11 residues. Germline-derived CDR1 and CDR2 are MNHNS and SASEGT. V was trimmed by 3 bases and J by 3 bases, leaving 2 bases between them. This CDR3 is CASSEYTEAFF. DNA for the CDR3: TGTGCCAGCAGTGAGTACACTGAAGCTTTCTTT.

This clonotype turned up a few times. The chain has TRBV6-1 and TRBJ1-5; D uncertain. Trimming took 4 bases from V and 6 from J, leaving 16 bases between them. Germline lookup yields CDR1 MNHNS and CDR2 SASEGT. The CDR3 loop spans 15 amino acids. CDR3 in amino acids: CASSVEGTTLQPQHF. The CDR3 bases are TGTGCCAGCAGTGTTGAGGGAACGACGCTTCAGCCCCAGCATTTT.

This clonotype was recorded at least ten times. The genes are TRBV7-2 and TRBJ2-3; D call uncertain. CDR1 and CDR2 from the germline V gene are SGHTA and FQGNSA. V lost 5 bases to trimming and J lost 4 bases, with 13 bases between them. CDR3 length equals 14 residues. The CDR3 loop reads CASSLGPAPDTQYF. CDR3 nucleotide sequence: TGTGCCAGCAGCCTCGGGCCAGCCCCAGATACGCAGTATTTT.

This chain links TRBV24-1 with TRBJ2-3; 11 bases map to TRBD2. V lost 7 bases, J lost 2 bases, and 4 bases stayed unmatched. The CDR3 loop spans 15 amino acids. Germline values: CDR1 KGHDR, CDR2 SFDVKD. The CDR3 DNA reads TGTGCCACCAGCCGACTAGCGGGGAACACAGATACGCAGTATTTT. Its translation is CATSRLAGNTDTQYF.

The chain combines TRBV27 with TRBJ1-1; TRBD1 might be the D (6 bases). The CDR3 length is 14 residues. Per the germline V gene, CDR1 is MNHEY and CDR2 is SMNVEV (reference sequence). Trimming shortened V by 3 bases and J by 5 bases, and 13 bases separated the two germline ends. CDR3 nucleotides: TGTGCCAGCAGTTTCGACAGGACACTGACTGAAGCTTTCTTT. Residues: CASSFDRTLTEAFF.

The CDR3 is CASSSMGQTNSPLHF. CDR3 coding DNA: TGTGCCAGCAGCTCAATGGGACAGACTAATTCACCCCTCCACTTT. The chain is built from TRBV7-9 and TRBJ1-6, with 7 nucleotides matching TRBD1. The CDR3 consists of 15 residues. The V gene's germline CDR1 is SEHNR and CDR2 FQNEAQ (reference sequence). V shed 4 bases, J shed 6 bases, and the junction held 6 bases outside the gene matches. The whole variable domain, remainder taken from reference TRBV7-9 and TRBJ1-6, is DTGVSQNPRHKITKRGQNVTFRCDPISEHNRLYWYRQTLGQGPEFLTYFQNEAQLEKSRLLSDRFSAERPKGSFSTLEIQRTEQGDSAMYLCASSSMGQTNSPLHFGNGTRLTVT.

This clonotype was detected ten times or more. V gene TRBV12-3 or TRBV12-4 combines with J gene TRBJ2-3; perhaps TRBD2 as D (5 bases). Trimming shortened V by 0 bases and J by 1 base, and 26 bases separated the two germline ends. The CDR3 covers 21 residues. This CDR3 is CASSLAERFGGSGRGTDTQYF. Here the CDR3 DNA reads TGTGCCAGCAGTTTAGCGGAACGCTTCGGTGGCAGCGGACGGGGCACAGATACGCAGTATTTT.

This chain connects TRBV6-8 to TRBJ1-4, with D perhaps matching TRBD1 (5 bases). The CDR3 runs to 14 residues. The V gene lost 6 bases and the J gene lost 8 bases, with 16 bases spanning the gap. Germline V gene data show CDR1 as MNHGY and CDR2 as SAAAGT. CDR3 DNA sequence: TGTGCCAGCAGCCCTGGACTGGGGCGGGAAAAACTGTTTTTT. Protein product: CASSPGLGREKLFF.

V is TRBV15 and J is TRBJ1-5, with 8 bases fitting TRBD1. Germline V gene data show CDR1 as LNHNV and CDR2 as YYDKDF (reference sequence). Trimming cost V 1 base and J 4 bases; bases outside gene matches: 6. The CDR3 covers 16 residues. CDR3 protein: CATSRGLQGENQPQHF. As DNA, the CDR3 is TGTGCCACCAGCAGAGGCTTACAGGGGGAGAATCAGCCCCAGCATTTT.

The chain has TRBV11-2 and TRBJ2-1; 10 nucleotides line up with TRBD2. Germline CDR1 SGHAT, CDR2 FQNNGV. This CDR3 is 16 amino acids long. The V gene end was trimmed by 1 base and the J gene end by 10 bases; junction bases not matched to a gene: 10. CDR3: CASSLGPGLAGAEQFF. In DNA, the CDR3 is TGTGCCAGCAGCTTAGGCCCCGGGCTAGCGGGGGCGGAGCAGTTCTTC. Variable domain in full (rest from reference TRBV11-2 and TRBJ2-1): EAGVAQSPRYKIIEKRQSVAFWCNPISGHATLYWYQQILGQGPKLLIQFQNNGVVDDSQLPKDRFSAERLKGVDSTLKIQPAKLEDSAVYLCASSLGPGLAGAEQFFGPGTRLTVL.

In DNA form, the CDR3 reads TGCGCCAGCAGCCTGATCCCGGGGGCTGGCTACACCTTC. It specifies CASSLIPGAGYTF. The rearrangement uses TRBV5-1 and TRBJ1-2; D possibly corresponds to TRBD1 (6 bases). The germline V gene has CDR1 SGHRS and CDR2 YFSETQ. V lost 4 bases and J 7 bases, leaving 14 bases between the germline ends. The CDR3 is made up of 13 amino acids.

This clonotype was observed a handful of times. The chain carries TRBV7-3 and TRBJ1-6; no firm D call. The V and J ends lost 3 bases and 9 bases respectively, with 9 bases between them. This CDR3 comprises 13 residues. The germline CDR1 and CDR2 sequences are SGHTA and FQGTGA. Written as DNA, the CDR3 is TGTGCCAGCAGCTTTCCTACCGGTTCACCCCTCCACTTT. Translating gives CASSFPTGSPLHF.

This clonotype was seen more than once but under ten times. The genes are TRBV10-2 and TRBJ1-3; a possible D gene is TRBD1 (5 bases). The V gene's germline CDR1 is WSHSY and CDR2 SAAADI. There are 14 residues in the CDR3. The ends were cut back, 3 bases at V and 4 bases at J, with 10 bases in the middle. The CDR3 spells CASSDPGGGNTIYF. DNA of the CDR3: TGCGCCAGCAGTGACCCGGGGGGAGGAAACACCATATATTTT.

The chain employs TRBV12-3 or TRBV12-4 and TRBJ1-2; unclear D gene. Trimming stripped 5 bases from V and 8 bases from J, with 15 bases between. This CDR3 has 13 amino acids. The CDR3 nucleotides read TGTGCCAGCAGTCCGATCCTGACACAGGGCTACACCTTC. Residues: CASSPILTQGYTF.

V is TRBV7-9 and J is TRBJ1-6; D unclear. There are 14 residues in the CDR3. Germline V gene sequence: CDR1 SEHNR, CDR2 FQNEAQ (reference sequence). V was cut by 5 bases and J by 7 bases, with 12 bases left in between. CDR3 nucleotide sequence: TGTGCCAGCAGCGCAACAGTGGGAAATTCACCCCTCCACTTT. Protein sequence: CASSATVGNSPLHF.

This chain connects TRBV5-8 to TRBJ2-5; the D gene could be TRBD1 or TRBD2 (6 bases each). Germline CDR1 is SGHTS and CDR2 is YDEGEE. This CDR3 spans 14 amino acids. The germline V and J ends were trimmed by 6 bases and 4 bases, with 16 bases remaining between them. CDR3 nucleotide sequence: TGTGCCAGCAAATTACAGGGAGGAGGAGAGACCCAGTACTTC. Its protein is CASKLQGGGETQYF.

This clonotype was found a few times. The CDR3 sequence is CASPRQHYLASYEQYF. CDR3 bases: TGTGCTAGTCCCCGTCAACACTACCTGGCCTCCTACGAGCAGTACTTC. The chain is built from TRBV12-5 and TRBJ2-7; no clear D. Germline CDR1 reads LGHNT; CDR2 reads FRNRAP. Trimming removed 8 bases at V and 0 bases at J, with 20 bases between. The CDR3 has 16 residues.

The chain employs TRBV7-9 and TRBJ2-1; D not certain. V was trimmed by 2 bases and J by 4 bases, leaving 9 bases between them. Per the germline V gene, CDR1 is SEHNR and CDR2 is FQNEAQ (reference sequence). The CDR3 has 14 residues. The CDR3 DNA sequence: TGTGCCAGCAGCTTAATTGGGGTGTACAATGAGCAGTTCTTC. It encodes CASSLIGVYNEQFF.

In its sample, this clonotype was seen a few times. V usage is TRBV12-3 or TRBV12-4 and J usage is TRBJ2-1; no clear D gene. CDR3 length: 15 amino acids. With 1 base removed from V and 0 bases from J, the gap between germline ends came to 7 bases. The CDR3 reads CASSLDTSSYNEQFF. The CDR3 DNA reads as TGTGCCAGCAGTTTAGACACGAGCTCCTACAATGAGCAGTTCTTC.

This clonotype showed up just a few times. The chain uses TRBV19 and TRBJ2-2; the D call may be TRBD1 or TRBD2 (5 bases each). Germline V gene sequence: CDR1 LNHDA, CDR2 SQIVND (reference sequence). The germline V and J ends were trimmed by 3 bases and 6 bases, with 14 bases remaining between them. This CDR3 contains 15 residues. CDR3 amino acids: CASSMGTARSGELFF. For the CDR3, the DNA is TGTGCCAGTAGTATGGGGACGGCCAGGTCCGGGGAGCTGTTTTTT.

The CDR3 loop reads CASSLTGAGSPLHF. The CDR3 DNA sequence: TGTGCCAGCAGCTTAACGGGGGCAGGGTCACCCCTCCACTTT. The chain carries TRBV7-3 and TRBJ1-6; TRBD1 might be the D (6 bases). V was cut by 0 bases and J by 10 bases, with 10 bases left in between. Per germline, CDR1 SGHTA and CDR2 FQGTGA. This CDR3 has 14 amino acids.